This TCR beta chain was retrieved from a study of regulatory T cells in long-lasting Graves disease (dated by TCRdb to the early 2020s). Turning to the overall study: Newly diagnosed Graves' disease patients had taken antithyroid drugs for less than 3 months. The study took place in China and was registered as a clinical trial. This study used TCR sequencing and RNA sequencing of peripheral blood to compare persistent Graves' disease patients against newly diagnosed Graves' disease patients. A total of roughly 35 samples were covered by TCR sequencing, comprising approximately 13 persistent and about 20 newly diagnosed Graves' disease patients. Paper-wide results and their limitations: Preferential use of TRBV28, TRBJ1-2 and TRBJ2-5 was observed in persistent disease, whereas TRBV20-1 and TRBJ2-1 were favored in newly diagnosed disease. As a limitation, the authors acknowledged that the small sample size may reduce accuracy. The study examined only peripheral blood because the primary lesion, thyroid tissue, could not be accessed. More public clonotypes were shared among persistent patients (under 3,000) than among newly diagnosed patients (over 900). Lower TCR Shannon entropy and fewer highly expanded clones were observed in persistent Graves' disease patients than in newly diagnosed patients, which suggested clonal expansion. Sequencing and analysis were restricted to the TCR beta chain.

The meaning of the sample's time point label: newly diagnosed GD, antithyroid drugs for less than 3 months. For both TCR sequencing and RNA sequencing, RNA was extracted from PBMCs using TRIzol. Graves' disease was diagnosed according to American Thyroid Association guidelines. Patients were recruited from an endocrinology department in Xi'an, China. Each patient gave about 9.1 milliliters of peripheral blood, collected in an EDTA anticoagulant tube. PBMCs were isolated by Ficoll Paque Plus density gradient separation without further T cell sorting. An Agilent 2100 Bioanalyzer and agarose gel were used to assess RNA quality, and a NanoDrop 2000 was used to measure RNA concentration. Receptor libraries were prepared by multiplex PCR. Instrument used: Illumina HiSeq 4000. CDR3 regions were amplified by Arm-PCR with iRepertoire HTBI primers to construct TCR beta libraries. Gel purification was performed on PCR products prior to sequencing. The original methods were these. Gene usage analysis of CDR3 amino acid clonotypes relied on the approximately 60 TRBV and over 13 TRBJ segments identified across samples. Filtered high-quality paired reads were merged into contigs using COPE and FqMerger. Contigs were aligned with BLAST to IMGT TRBV, TRBD and TRBJ reference genes, and CDR3 was defined per IMGT. Clonotypes above 0.1% frequency were classified as highly expanded clones. Shannon entropy was used to measure repertoire diversity, and the Gini coefficient was used to measure V-J evenness. Public clonotypes were defined as clonotypes shared by more than one individual. The public reads were quality trimmed at Q25 with fastp and then assembled into clones with MiXCR by TCRdb, keeping productive beta chains. For every CDR3 protein sequence, its rows merge into one entry that carries the most common genes and DNA. None of the V and J calls come from the authors' own analysis; TCRdb made them. In all, the sample holds about 320,000 distinct CDR3 sequences, and over 15% of those were seen once. More than 30% of the sample is held by the ten biggest clonotypes.

A remark on this clonotype: Its antigen is not yet known. This likely traces to a read error, being one base from a far larger clone.

The CDR3 covers 16 residues, taking in both the cysteine and the phenylalanine. Only the CDR3 portion is preserved as DNA: 48 bases, with reading frame beginning at the first base. From the germline V gene (reference sequence), CDR1 is MNHEY and CDR2 is SMNVEV. V and J are truncated by 5 bases and 0 bases respectively, leaving an intervening sequence of 16 bases. Recombination joined TRBV27 with TRBJ2-5; the D segment could be TRBD2, given 5 matching bases. The TCR originated in a female donor with Graves disease. This material consisted of peripheral blood mononuclear cells (PBMCs), taken at new diagnosis, from a patient treated with antithyroid drugs. The nucleotide sequence reads as follows: TGTGCCAGCAGTGATCCTCCGGAGGACGACCAAGAGACCCAGTACTTC. This encodes CASSDPPEDDQETQYF.